Below, 6 T cell receptor beta chains from the same sample are listed, as sequenced in a study of blood T cell repertoires in COVID-19. The method was immunoSEQ multiplex PCR; TCRdb's version includes in-frame clones alone and lacks a portion of them. The sample contains a few hundred thousand clones, 84% of which appear only once. Material: peripheral blood. The source of these receptors is a woman aged 55-70 years who had recovered from COVID-19.

The chain links TRBV4-1 to TRBJ2-5, with D possibly TRBD2 on 5 matching bases. This CDR3 is 15 amino acids long. The germline CDR1 and CDR2 sequences are MGHRA and YSYEKL. Trimming pared 3 bases from V and 5 bases from J, leaving 16 bases between. The CDR3 here is CASSHGRSLLETQYF. In DNA, the CDR3 is TGCGCCAGCAGCCATGGGAGAAGCCTCTTGGAGACCCAGTACTTC.

V and J are TRBV5-1 and TRBJ1-2; weak D call: TRBD1 (5 bases). Trimming shortened V by 4 bases and J by 5 bases, and 15 bases separated the two germline ends. Per germline, CDR1 SGHRS and CDR2 YFSETQ. The CDR3 runs to 14 residues. The CDR3 reads CASSLSDTRYGYTF. The DNA of the CDR3 is TGCGCCAGCAGCCTGTCGGACACGAGATATGGCTACACCTTC.

The genes are TRBV12-3 or TRBV12-4 and TRBJ1-2; D is ambiguous. The CDR3 length is 12 residues. The V end lost 5 bases, the J end lost 4 bases, and 8 bases lay between the germline ends. The CDR3 sequence is CASSTESYGYTF. The DNA for the CDR3 is TGTGCCAGCAGTACAGAGTCCTATGGCTACACCTTC.

This chain links TRBV30 with TRBJ1-2; TRBD1 is a possible D gene (5 bases). Germline values: CDR1 GTSNPN, CDR2 SVGIG (reference sequence). The CDR3 extends over 10 amino acids. V lost 3 bases to trimming and J lost 8 bases, with 7 bases between them. The chain's CDR3 is CAWRGPGYTF. The CDR3 bases are TGTGCCTGGAGGGGGCCAGGCTACACCTTC.

The chain combines TRBV9 with TRBJ2-5; 7 nucleotides agree with TRBD2. There are 14 residues in the CDR3. Germline V CDR1 and CDR2: SGDLS, YYNGEE. V lost 0 bases, J lost 7 bases, and 6 bases stayed unmatched. CDR3 protein: CASSVGGGGPTQYF. The CDR3 DNA reads TGTGCCAGCAGCGTAGGCGGGGGAGGACCGACCCAGTACTTC.

This chain joins TRBV5-1 and TRBJ2-2; D call uncertain. V lost 0 bases and J lost 6, with 6 bases in between. Germline V gene sequence: CDR1 SGHRS, CDR2 YFSETQ. CDR3 size: 13 residues. The CDR3 region has the DNA TGCGCCAGCAGCTTGGTCAGCGCCGGGGAGCTGTTTTTT. It is translated as CASSLVSAGELFF.